This TCR beta chain came from a study of cytomegalovirus exposure and HLA in healthy donors. The CDR3 consists of 12 residues. The germline gives CDR1 MRHNA, CDR2 SNTAGT. Trimming cost V 11 bases and J 4 bases, with 12 bases left between them. The primer mix had 60 Vbeta and 13 Jbeta primers. Profiling relied on immunoSEQ multiplex PCR, and the TCRdb table lists in-frame clones only, not all of them. The sample includes around 70,000 clones. The sample consisted of PBMCs. This chain uses TRBV6-4 with TRBJ1-5; tentatively, D is TRBD1 (6 bases). The TCR sequence derives from a female donor in good health and CMV-seropositive. CDR3 residues: CAGEQGNQPQHF. CDR3 sequence (DNA): TGTGCCGGCGAACAGGGTAATCAGCCCCAGCATTTT.